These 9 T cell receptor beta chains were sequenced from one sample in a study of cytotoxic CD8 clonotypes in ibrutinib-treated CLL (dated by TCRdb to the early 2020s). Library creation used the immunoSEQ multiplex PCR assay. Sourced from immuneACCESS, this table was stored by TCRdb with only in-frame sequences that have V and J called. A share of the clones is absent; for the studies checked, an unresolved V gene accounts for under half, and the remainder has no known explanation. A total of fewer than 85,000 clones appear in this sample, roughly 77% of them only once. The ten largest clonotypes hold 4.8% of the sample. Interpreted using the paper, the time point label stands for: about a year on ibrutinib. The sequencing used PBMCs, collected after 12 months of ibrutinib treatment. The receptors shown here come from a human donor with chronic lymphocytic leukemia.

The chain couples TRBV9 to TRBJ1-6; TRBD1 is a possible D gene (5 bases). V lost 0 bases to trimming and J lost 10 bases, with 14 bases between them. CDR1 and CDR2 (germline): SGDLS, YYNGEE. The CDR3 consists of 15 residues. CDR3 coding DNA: TGTGCCAGCAGCGTAGGGGCAGGGAAGGGGTCACCCCTCCACTTT. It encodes CASSVGAGKGSPLHF.

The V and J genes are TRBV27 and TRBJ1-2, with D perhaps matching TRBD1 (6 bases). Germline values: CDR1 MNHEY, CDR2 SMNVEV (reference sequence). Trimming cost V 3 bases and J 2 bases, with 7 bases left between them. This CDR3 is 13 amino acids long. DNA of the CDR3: TGTGCCAGCAGTTTTCAGGGGAACTATGGCTACACCTTC. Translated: CASSFQGNYGYTF.

The chain's CDR3 is CASTFAGAETQYF. Written as DNA, the CDR3 is TGTGCCAGTACGTTTGCAGGGGCGGAGACCCAGTACTTC. The chain employs TRBV19 and TRBJ2-5; tentative D call: TRBD1 (6 bases). CDR3 length equals 13 residues. V was trimmed by 7 bases and J by 5 bases, leaving 14 bases between them. Germline V gene lookup returns CDR1 LNHDA and CDR2 SQIVND (reference sequence).

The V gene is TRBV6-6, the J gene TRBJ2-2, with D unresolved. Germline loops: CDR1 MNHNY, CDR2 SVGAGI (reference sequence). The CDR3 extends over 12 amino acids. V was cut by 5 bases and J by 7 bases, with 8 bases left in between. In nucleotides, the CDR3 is TGTGCCAGCAGTCAACGAGACGGGGAGCTGTTTTTT. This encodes CASSQRDGELFF.

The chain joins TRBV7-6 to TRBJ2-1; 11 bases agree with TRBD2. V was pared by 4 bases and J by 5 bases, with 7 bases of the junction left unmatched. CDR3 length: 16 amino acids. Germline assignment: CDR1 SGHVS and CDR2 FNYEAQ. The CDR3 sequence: CASSYQGLAENNEQFF. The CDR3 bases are TGTGCCAGCAGCTACCAGGGACTAGCGGAGAACAATGAGCAGTTCTTC.

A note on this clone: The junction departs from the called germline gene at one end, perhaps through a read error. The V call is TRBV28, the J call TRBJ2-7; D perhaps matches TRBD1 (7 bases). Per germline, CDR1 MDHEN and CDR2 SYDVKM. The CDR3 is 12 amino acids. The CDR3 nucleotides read TGTGCCAGCAGTTCACCAGGGGGGCGGCAGGACTTC. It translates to CASSSPGGRQDF.

CDR3 loop: CASSLERATGELFF. CDR3 in DNA: TGTGCCAGCAGCTTAGAGCGGGCAACCGGGGAGCTGTTTTTT. This chain connects TRBV7-2 to TRBJ2-2; D may be TRBD2 (6 bases). Trimming removed 1 base at V and 5 bases at J, with 8 bases between. The CDR3 has 14 residues. The germline V gene encodes CDR1 SGHTA and CDR2 FQGNSA. The whole variable domain, remainder taken from reference TRBV7-2 and TRBJ2-2, is GAGVSQSPSNKVTEKGKDVELRCDPISGHTALYWYRQSLGQGLEFLIYFQGNSAPDKSGLPSDRFSAERTGGSVSTLTIQRTQQEDSAVYLCASSLERATGELFFGEGSRLTVL.

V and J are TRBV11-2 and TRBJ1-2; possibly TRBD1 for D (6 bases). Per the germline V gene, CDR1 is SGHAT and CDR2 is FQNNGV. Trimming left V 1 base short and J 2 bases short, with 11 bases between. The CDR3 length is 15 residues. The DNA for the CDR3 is TGTGCCAGCAGCTTAGTCAGGGGTAACAACTATGGCTACACCTTC. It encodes CASSLVRGNNYGYTF.

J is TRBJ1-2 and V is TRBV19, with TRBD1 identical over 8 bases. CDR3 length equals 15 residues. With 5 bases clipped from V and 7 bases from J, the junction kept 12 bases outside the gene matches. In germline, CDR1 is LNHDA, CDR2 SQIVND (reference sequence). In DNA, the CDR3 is TGTGCCAGTAGTCCAGGACCGACAGGGGCAGGTGGCTACACCTTC. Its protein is CASSPGPTGAGGYTF.